These 8 T cell receptor beta chains share one sample of origin, sequenced in a study of blood T cell repertoires in COVID-19. Data came from immunoSEQ multiplex PCR; TCRdb stores just in-frame clones and leaves some out. Of approximately 100,000 clones in the sample, 70% to 85% were seen once. Sequenced: peripheral blood. Receptors originate from a human donor in a cohort sampled during active COVID-19.

This chain connects TRBV27 to TRBJ2-7; 8 bases align to TRBD1. CDR3 size: 15 residues. V lost 2 bases and J lost 4; bases outside the gene matches: 7. The germline V gene encodes CDR1 MNHEY and CDR2 SMNVEV (reference sequence). For the CDR3, the DNA is TGTGCCAGCAGTTTAGGGCAGGGGGCTGTTTACGAGCAGTACTTC. Encoded protein: CASSLGQGAVYEQYF.

The V call is TRBV19, the J call TRBJ1-5, with 8 bases that match TRBD1. This CDR3 spans 17 amino acids. The germline V gene has CDR1 LNHDA and CDR2 SQIVND (reference sequence). J lost 2 bases, V lost 3 bases, and 9 bases had no gene match. The CDR3 region is CASSITQGADGNQPQHF. The DNA of the CDR3 is TGTGCCAGTAGTATCACGCAGGGGGCGGACGGCAATCAGCCCCAGCATTTT.

V gene TRBV9 combines with J gene TRBJ2-7; 8 bases are shared with TRBD2. The CDR3 covers 14 residues. CDR1 is SGDLS and CDR2 is YYNGEE in the germline V gene. The trim removed 5 bases at V and 5 bases at J, leaving 9 bases unmatched. The CDR3 spells CASSESGRLNEQYF. In DNA form, the CDR3 reads TGTGCCAGCAGTGAAAGCGGGAGACTTAACGAGCAGTACTTC.

The V gene is TRBV6-1, the J gene TRBJ1-2; the D is unclear. Germline CDR1 and CDR2: MNHNS and SASEGT. The CDR3 loop spans 11 amino acids. Trimming took 2 bases from V and 11 from J, leaving 9 bases between them. The CDR3 DNA reads as TGTGCCAGCAGTGAATGGGCCCCGTACACCTTC. It is translated as CASSEWAPYTF.

This chain joins TRBV19 and TRBJ1-6; a weak D match, TRBD1 (5 bases). Trimming removed 3 bases from V and 9 bases from J, with 21 bases in between. The V gene's germline CDR1 is LNHDA and CDR2 SQIVND (reference sequence). CDR3 size: 17 residues. The CDR3 sequence is CASSIVAGGTSPSPLHF. CDR3 in DNA: TGTGCCAGTAGTATTGTGGCGGGGGGGACTAGTCCTTCACCCCTCCACTTT. Together with reference TRBV19 and TRBJ1-6, the CDR3 gives the full variable domain: DGGITQSPKYLFRKEGQNVTLSCEQNLNHDAMYWYRQDPGQGLRLIYYSQIVNDFQKGDIAEGYSVSREKKESFPLTVTSAQKNPTAFYLCASSIVAGGTSPSPLHFGNGTRLTVT.

A few counts support this clone. This sequence joins TRBV6-1 and TRBJ2-1, with 9 positions matching TRBD1. CDR3 length: 16 amino acids. CDR1 and CDR2 (germline): MNHNS, SASEGT. Unmatched junction bases numbered 7, after V lost 1 base and J lost 6 bases. The CDR3 coding sequence is TGTGCCAGCAGTGAAGACGGACAGGGGAGTTTCAATGAGCAGTTCTTC. Translated: CASSEDGQGSFNEQFF.

This clone was picked up a small number of times. This chain connects TRBV5-1 to TRBJ2-2; 8 bases map to TRBD1. This CDR3 has 15 residues. Germline V gives CDR1 SGHRS, CDR2 YFSETQ. V shed 2 bases and J 5 bases; nucleotides not matched to a gene: 5. The CDR3 here is CASSFVTGDTGELFF. In DNA form, the CDR3 reads TGCGCCAGCAGCTTCGTGACAGGGGATACCGGGGAGCTGTTTTTT.

The chain carries TRBV9 and TRBJ1-2, with D possibly being TRBD1 (6 bases). CDR3 length equals 11 residues. Trimming took 7 bases from V and 4 from J, leaving 8 bases between them. Germline values: CDR1 SGDLS, CDR2 YYNGEE. The chain's CDR3 is CASGGAYGYTF. The DNA for the CDR3 is TGTGCCAGCGGGGGGGCCTATGGCTACACCTTC.